Only one count was recorded for the clone carrying this T cell receptor beta chain. Its antigen is unknown. On cycle 4 day 1 and cycle 7 day 1, as well as at baseline, blood was sampled. Assay: immunoSEQ multiplex PCR; the TCRdb copy retains only in-frame clones and omits some. The sample lists roughly 76,000 clones; just under 85% were seen once. This sample is part of a study of OX40 agonist ivuxolimab in advanced cancers. Overall study: Ivuxolimab, an agonist antibody against OX40 (CD134), was given to patients. Study conclusions and caveats: No antigen was identified for the clonally expanded peripheral T cells.

This sample comprised CD4+ or CD8+ T cells sorted from blood, obtained in a trial of the OX40 agonist ivuxolimab. This receptor was taken from an adult with an advanced solid tumor such as melanoma, head and neck, liver or kidney cancer.

Here the CDR3 reads CASSRDYRYEQYF. CDR3 bases: TGTGCCAGCAGTCGGGACTACCGCTACGAGCAGTACTTC. V usage is TRBV27 and J usage is TRBJ2-5, with 7 bases lining up with TRBD2. The J call is uncertain, as TRBJ2-7 better fits the DNA end. CDR1 and CDR2 (germline): MNHEY, SMNVEV (reference sequence). This CDR3 comprises 13 residues.